A few counts support the clone carrying this T cell receptor beta chain. The data are from a study of blood T cell repertoires in COVID-19. Study information: The cDNA or gDNA used as material had been derived from T cells, B-cell-depleted T cells, or PBMCs.

This CDR3 comprises 16 residues. V was clipped by 0 bases and J by 3 bases; unmatched bases: 3. The germline gives CDR1 SGHRS, CDR2 YFSETQ. Profiling relied on immunoSEQ multiplex PCR, and the TCRdb table lists in-frame clones only, not all of them. Of 150,000 or so clones listed, 75% to 80% are singletons. Enrolled through a virtual design, the participants were between about 18 and 89 years of age and came from about two dozen US areas. Either two negative PCRs, clearance, or symptom resolution qualified Cohort 3 donors as recovered. This rearrangement joins TRBV5-1 to TRBJ2-1; TRBD1 aligns across 10 bases. The sequencing input was PBMCs or T cells enriched from blood (not recorded which). The TCR comes from a woman in her fifties or sixties who had recovered from COVID-19. Here the CDR3 reads CASSLDRDRGYNEQFF. The CDR3 DNA follows: TGCGCCAGCAGCTTGGATAGGGACAGGGGCTACAATGAGCAGTTCTTC.